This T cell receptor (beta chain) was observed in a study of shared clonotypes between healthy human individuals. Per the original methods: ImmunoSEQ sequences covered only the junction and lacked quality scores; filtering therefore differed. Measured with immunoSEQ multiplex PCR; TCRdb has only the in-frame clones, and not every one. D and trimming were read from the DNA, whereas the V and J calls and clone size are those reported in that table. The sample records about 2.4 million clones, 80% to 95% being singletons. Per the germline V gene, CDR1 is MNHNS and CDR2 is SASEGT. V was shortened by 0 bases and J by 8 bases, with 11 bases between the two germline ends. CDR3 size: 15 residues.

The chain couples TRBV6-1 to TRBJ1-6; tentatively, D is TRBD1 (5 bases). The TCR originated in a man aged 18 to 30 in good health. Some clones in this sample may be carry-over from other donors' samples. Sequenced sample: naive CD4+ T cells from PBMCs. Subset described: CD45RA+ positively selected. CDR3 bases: TGTGCCAGCAGTGAAGCCGGGACGGCCGATTCACCCCTCCACTTT. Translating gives CASSEAGTADSPLHF.